A single sample gave rise to the 30 T cell receptor beta chains below, sequenced in a study of T-cell reconstitution after alpha-beta-depleted transplantation in children. Unique molecular identifiers tagged the TCRbeta library. TCRdb reprocessed the PCR reads with MiXCR, giving one entry per CDR3 protein. The data show hundreds of thousands of distinct CDR3 sequences, with roughly an eighth seen just once and about 6% held by the top ten. This specimen was PBMCs from the stem cell graft donor, taken from the stem cell graft. The receptors were gathered from a human donor who donated a stem cell graft to a child with combined immunodeficiency.

This clonotype was detected only a few times. The genes are TRBV12-3 or TRBV12-4 and TRBJ2-7, with 11 bases aligning to TRBD1. The CDR3 loop spans 12 amino acids. The V and J ends lost 6 bases and 5 bases, in that order; junction bases with no gene match: 0. For the CDR3, the DNA is TGTGCCAGCAGGGGACAGGGGGACGAGCAGTACTTC. Amino acid sequence: CASRGQGDEQYF.

This clonotype showed up just a few times. V gene TRBV20-1 combines with J gene TRBJ2-5, with 16 nucleotides matching TRBD2. Per germline, CDR1 DFQATT and CDR2 SNEGSKA (reference sequence). After removal of 4 bases from V and 5 bases from J, the junction contained 13 bases not matched to a gene. The CDR3 length is 18 residues. This CDR3 is CSAILPGLAGGQKETQYF. The CDR3 DNA follows: TGCAGTGCTATCCTACCGGGACTAGCGGGGGGGCAAAAGGAGACCCAGTACTTC.

This clonotype has only a few counts. The chain combines TRBV9 with TRBJ2-3, with D hard to call. Trimming removed 6 bases from V and 2 bases from J, with 13 bases in between. In germline, CDR1 is SGDLS, CDR2 YYNGEE. The CDR3 has 14 residues. CDR3 DNA: TGTGCCAGCAACCAAGGCTCACCCACAGATACGCAGTATTTT. Amino acid sequence: CASNQGSPTDTQYF.

This chain links TRBV9 with TRBJ2-2, with 11 bases aligning to TRBD2. The CDR3 runs 17 residues. CDR1 SGDLS and CDR2 YYNGEE come from the germline V gene. V shed 0 bases, J shed 2 bases, and the junction held 3 bases outside the gene matches. The CDR3 DNA sequence: TGTGCCAGCAGCGTAGTTAGCGGGGGGGCCAACACCGGGGAGCTGTTTTTT. It encodes CASSVVSGGANTGELFF.

This clonotype has only a few counts. The V gene is TRBV20-1, the J gene TRBJ2-3; D unclear. The CDR3 spans 13 residues. Trimming took 0 bases from V and 2 from J, leaving 6 bases between them. Germline V gene sequence: CDR1 DFQATT, CDR2 SNEGSKA (reference sequence). The CDR3 loop reads CSARDLYTDTQYF. As DNA, the CDR3 is TGCAGTGCTAGAGATCTGTACACAGATACGCAGTATTTT.

The V and J genes are TRBV12-3 or TRBV12-4 and TRBJ1-5; D not certain. The CDR3 totals 16 residues. Deletions cut 2 bases from V and 0 bases from J, with 11 bases between. CDR3 sequence reads: CASSLTAEYSNQPQHF. In DNA form, the CDR3 reads TGTGCCAGCAGTTTAACCGCAGAGTATAGCAATCAGCCCCAGCATTTT.

The chain combines TRBV7-2 with TRBJ2-1, with unresolved D. The CDR3 sequence is 14 residues long. Trimming shortened V by 1 base and J by 4 bases, and 8 bases separated the two germline ends. Per germline, CDR1 SGHTA and CDR2 FQGNSA. The CDR3 sequence is CASSLDFRYNEQFF. The CDR3 DNA reads TGTGCCAGCAGCTTAGACTTCAGGTACAATGAGCAGTTCTTC.

This clonotype was found a few times. This chain uses TRBV12-3 or TRBV12-4 with TRBJ2-1; D is tentatively TRBD1 or TRBD2 (5 bases each). Trimming removed 10 bases at V and 8 bases at J, with 18 bases between. The CDR3 has 13 residues. The CDR3 bases are TGTGCCACCCACCGGGCAGGGCGGGATGAGCAGTTCTTC. This sequence encodes CATHRAGRDEQFF.

Ten or more counts support this clonotype. This sequence joins TRBV5-5 and TRBJ2-6; 10 bases align to TRBD1. There are 18 residues in the CDR3. V was clipped by 2 bases and J by 0 bases; unmatched bases: 5. Germline CDR1 reads SGHKS; CDR2 reads YYEKEE (reference sequence). For the CDR3, the DNA is TGTGCCAGCAGCTTAGCCGGGACAGGGGTCTCTGGGGCCAACGTCCTGACTTTC. The encoded protein is CASSLAGTGVSGANVLTF.

This clonotype was recorded a few times. The chain carries TRBV29-1 and TRBJ2-1; possible D gene TRBD1, 6 bases. The CDR3 has 14 residues. Germline V gene data show CDR1 as SQVTM and CDR2 as ANQGSEA. Trimming stripped 3 bases from V and 0 bases from J, with 9 bases between. The chain's CDR3 is CSVEETGSYNEQFF. CDR3 nucleotide sequence: TGCAGCGTTGAGGAGACAGGCTCCTACAATGAGCAGTTCTTC.

The gene calls are TRBV5-1 and TRBJ2-7; 8 positions agree with TRBD1. Trimming removed 0 bases from V and 3 bases from J; junction bases left unmatched: 5. Germline V gene lookup returns CDR1 SGHRS and CDR2 YFSETQ. The CDR3 spans 15 residues. The CDR3 DNA follows: TGCGCCAGCAGCTTGGAGACAGGGGTTGTCTACGAGCAGTACTTC. Translation: CASSLETGVVYEQYF.

This clonotype was seen repeatedly, ten times or more. The J gene is TRBJ1-5, the V gene TRBV12-3 or TRBV12-4, with D unresolved. The CDR3 is made up of 12 amino acids. The ends were cut back, 2 bases at V and 7 bases at J, with 6 bases in the middle. The CDR3 loop is CASSLHRQPQHF. CDR3 coding DNA: TGTGCCAGCAGTTTACATCGCCAGCCCCAGCATTTT.

This clonotype appeared many times. V usage is TRBV28 and J usage is TRBJ2-7; 9 positions agree with TRBD1. Germline assignment: CDR1 MDHEN and CDR2 SYDVKM. With 1 base clipped from V and 5 bases from J, the junction kept 3 bases outside the gene matches. This CDR3 is 14 amino acids long. The CDR3 protein is CASSLLRDRDEQYF. CDR3 DNA: TGTGCCAGCAGTTTATTGAGGGACAGGGACGAGCAGTACTTC.

The gene calls are TRBV29-1 and TRBJ2-5, with D tentatively TRBD1 or TRBD2 (5 bases each). The germline V gene has CDR1 SQVTM and CDR2 ANQGSEA. This CDR3 contains 13 residues. The V gene lost 3 bases and the J gene lost 7 bases, with 15 bases spanning the gap. The DNA of the CDR3 is TGCAGCGTTGAGGTCGGCAGGGACGGGACCCAGTACTTC. Its translation is CSVEVGRDGTQYF.

DNA for the CDR3: TGTGCCAGCAGTTCTACTAGCCTTGGGGATACGCAGTATTTT. This translates into CASSSTSLGDTQYF. This sequence joins TRBV27 and TRBJ2-3; possible D gene TRBD2, 6 bases. The CDR3 is 14 amino acids. The germline CDR1 and CDR2 sequences are MNHEY and SMNVEV (reference sequence). Trimming cost V 4 bases and J 6 bases, with 14 bases left between them.

This clonotype was seen at least ten times. The genes are TRBV12-3 or TRBV12-4 and TRBJ2-7, with D unclear. The CDR3 is 13 amino acids. The V end was cut by 3 bases, the J end by 1 base, with 7 bases between. DNA for the CDR3: TGTGCCAGCAGTTTTCGTGGTTCCTACGAGCAGTACTTC. It translates to CASSFRGSYEQYF.

The chain uses TRBV11-3 and TRBJ2-3, with TRBD1 matching over 9 bases. Germline assignment: CDR1 SGHNT and CDR2 YENEEA. V gave up 5 bases and J gave up 6 bases; unmatched junction bases: 6. The CDR3 runs 14 residues. For the CDR3, the DNA is TGTGCCAGCAGCATACAGGGGACAGGGGATACGCAGTATTTT. It yields the protein CASSIQGTGDTQYF.

The genes are TRBV10-3 and TRBJ1-5; tentatively, D is TRBD1 (6 bases). Trimming took 9 bases from V and 3 from J, leaving 12 bases between them. This CDR3 has 13 amino acids. Germline lookup yields CDR1 ENHRY and CDR2 SYGVKD. CDR3 residues: CAINRDPNQPQHF. As DNA, the CDR3 is TGTGCCATAAACAGGGATCCCAATCAGCCCCAGCATTTT.

This chain connects TRBV5-1 to TRBJ2-2, with unresolved D. This CDR3 is 20 amino acids long. From germline, CDR1 is SGHRS and CDR2 YFSETQ. V dropped 0 bases and J dropped 4 bases, with 25 bases sitting between them. The CDR3 region has the DNA TGCGCCAGCAGCTTGGCCGTTCGGAGATGGGCCCATGACCTCACCGGGGAGCTGTTTTTT. It specifies CASSLAVRRWAHDLTGELFF.

The chain recombines TRBV12-3 or TRBV12-4 with TRBJ2-3; TRBD2 matches at 10 bases. This CDR3 spans 15 amino acids. The J segment lost 5 bases and the V segment lost 5 bases, leaving 7 bases of the junction unmatched. In DNA, the CDR3 is TGTGCCAGCAGTATTAGCGGGAGGTCCCTAGATACGCAGTATTTT. Protein sequence: CASSISGRSLDTQYF.

This clonotype was recorded many times. The CDR3 reads CASSNLQGYTDTQYF. CDR3 DNA sequence: TGTGCCAGCAGCAACTTACAGGGTTACACAGATACGCAGTATTTT. The chain recombines TRBV12-3 or TRBV12-4 with TRBJ2-3; a possible D gene is TRBD1 (6 bases). The V end lost 6 bases, the J end lost 2 bases, and 15 bases lay between the germline ends. The CDR3 is 15 residues long.

There are a few counts of this clonotype. A read error may account for a junction end that differs from germline. This rearrangement joins TRBV12-3 or TRBV12-4 to TRBJ2-1; 7 positions agree with TRBD2. This CDR3 is built from 18 residues. For the CDR3, the DNA is TGTGCCAGCTGTTTAGCGCGTCTAGCGGCCCAAAAAGACAATGAGCAGTTCTTC. Translation gives CASCLARLAAQKDNEQFF.

This clonotype was counted at least ten times. In nucleotides, the CDR3 is TGTGCCATCAGTGACCCGGGGCGGGATAACTACCAAGAGACCCAGTACTTC. The encoded protein is CAISDPGRDNYQETQYF. This chain joins TRBV10-3 and TRBJ2-5, with D maybe TRBD2 (6 bases). Germline V gene sequence: CDR1 ENHRY, CDR2 SYGVKD. CDR3 length: 17 residues. Between the trimmed V and J ends, which lost 3 bases and 0 bases, there was a span of 17 bases.

A few counts support this clonotype. The chain combines TRBV10-3 with TRBJ2-1; D unresolved. The CDR3 is 14 residues long. V was pared by 4 bases and J by 8 bases, with 15 bases between. In germline, CDR1 is ENHRY, CDR2 SYGVKD. The CDR3 loop reads CAISGSIIGDEQFF. The CDR3, as DNA: TGTGCCATCAGTGGTAGTATAATCGGCGATGAGCAGTTCTTC.

This clonotype was seen a few times. The chain is built from TRBV9 and TRBJ2-7, with TRBD2 as a possible D gene (6 bases). The germline V gene has CDR1 SGDLS and CDR2 YYNGEE. The ends were cut back, 0 bases at V and 3 bases at J, with 13 bases in the middle. This CDR3 has 15 amino acids. The CDR3 region has the DNA TGTGCCAGCAGCGTAGGGGACTCGGTACGCTACGAGCAGTACTTC. The encoded protein is CASSVGDSVRYEQYF.

The table lists this clonotype with many counts. The rearrangement links TRBV12-3 or TRBV12-4 to TRBJ2-7; D is unclear. V gave up 5 bases and J gave up 0 bases, with 20 bases separating them. The CDR3 has 17 residues. CDR3 protein: CASSGTGRRYPSYEQYF. The DNA for the CDR3 is TGTGCCAGCAGTGGCACCGGACGCCGTTACCCCTCCTACGAGCAGTACTTC.

The V gene is TRBV20-1, the J gene TRBJ2-2; 9 bases are shared with TRBD1. CDR1 and CDR2 (germline): DFQATT, SNEGSKA (reference sequence). The CDR3 covers 15 residues. V trimming: 2 bases; J trimming: 4 bases; junction bases outside the gene matches: 5. DNA for the CDR3: TGCAGTGCTAGAAAGAACAGGGGGCCCACCGGGGAGCTGTTTTTT. This encodes CSARKNRGPTGELFF.

V and J are TRBV20-1 and TRBJ2-7; D could derive from TRBD1 or TRBD2 (5 bases each). Germline V gives CDR1 DFQATT, CDR2 SNEGSKA (reference sequence). Trimming shortened V by 0 bases and J by 2 bases, and 17 bases separated the two germline ends. The CDR3 is 16 residues long. CDR3: CSARDIPARGAYEQYF. CDR3 coding DNA: TGCAGTGCTAGAGATATTCCAGCGAGGGGAGCCTACGAGCAGTACTTC.

The chain links TRBV6-5 to TRBJ2-5; maybe TRBD1 (5 bases). CDR3 length: 16 residues. V lost 0 bases, J lost 4 bases, and 15 bases lay in between. Germline V gives CDR1 MNHEY, CDR2 SVGAGI. Here the CDR3 reads CASSYSRAQGSETQYF. As DNA, the CDR3 is TGTGCCAGCAGTTACTCTCGGGCCCAGGGTTCAGAGACCCAGTACTTC.

This clonotype was seen a handful of times. The chain couples TRBV5-5 to TRBJ2-5; TRBD2 is a possible D gene (6 bases). The length of the CDR3 is 14 residues. In germline, CDR1 is SGHKS, CDR2 YYEKEE (reference sequence). Trimming cost V 4 bases and J 2 bases, with 12 bases left between them. CDR3 sequence (DNA): TGTGCCAGCAGCATTCGTCGGGGGCAAGAGACCCAGTACTTC. This codes for CASSIRRGQETQYF.